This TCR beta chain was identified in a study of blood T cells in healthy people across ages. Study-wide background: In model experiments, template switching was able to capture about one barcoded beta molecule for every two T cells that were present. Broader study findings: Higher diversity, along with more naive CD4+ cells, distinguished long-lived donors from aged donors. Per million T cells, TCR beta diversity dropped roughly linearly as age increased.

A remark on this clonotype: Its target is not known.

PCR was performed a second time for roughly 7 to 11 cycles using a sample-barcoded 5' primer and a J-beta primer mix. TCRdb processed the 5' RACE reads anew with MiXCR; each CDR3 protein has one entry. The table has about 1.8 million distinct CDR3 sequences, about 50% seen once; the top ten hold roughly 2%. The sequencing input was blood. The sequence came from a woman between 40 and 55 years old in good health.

The CDR3 loop reads CSARPIGLAGGYNEQFF. The CDR3 nucleotides read TGCAGTGCTAGGCCCATCGGACTAGCGGGGGGTTACAATGAGCAGTTCTTC. This chain uses TRBV20-1 with TRBJ2-1; 14 bases match TRBD2. V shed 3 bases, J shed 4 bases, and the junction held 8 bases outside the gene matches. The CDR3 runs to 17 residues. Per germline, CDR1 DFQATT and CDR2 SNEGSKA (reference sequence).